This T cell receptor (beta chain) was profiled in a study of blood T cell repertoires in COVID-19. Study-level background: The United States, Italy and Spain were the sources of the acute and convalescent COVID-19 samples. PBMCs, B-cell-depleted T cells, or T cells provided the cDNA or gDNA that made up the material.

In the authors' methods: Reference gene primer amplification yielded estimated nucleated cell counts. This table comes from immunoSEQ multiplex PCR, and its TCRdb copy is limited to in-frame clones, with some not included. V and J calls and clone size are given by that table; D and trimming were obtained from the DNA. The repertoire holds 250,000 to 300,000 clones, 85% to 90% seen once, with roughly 2.2% in the top ten. The CDR3 is made up of 15 amino acids. The V segment lost 5 bases and the J segment 8 bases; nucleotides outside the gene matches: 14. Germline-derived CDR1 and CDR2 are MNHEY and SMNVEV (reference sequence). The Seattle patients, enrolled during active infection, were followed longitudinally.

The chain uses TRBV27 and TRBJ1-2, with 7 bases matching TRBD1. This TCR was sampled from a woman aged 60-75 years with COVID-19, enrolled during active disease. The source material was peripheral blood. CDR3 protein: CASSPDWNDREGYTF. DNA for the CDR3: TGTGCCAGCAGTCCGGATTGGAACGACAGGGAGGGCTACACCTTC.